Listed here is a single T cell receptor beta chain. This clone was counted between two and nine times. Its antigen is still unknown. Per-base quality was not reported, and no clone a single base away is much larger than it. The trim is 5 bases for V and 1 base for J, with a gap of 11 bases between the germline ends. CDR1 is given as SGHAT and CDR2 as FQNNGV, both from the germline V gene. The CDR3 holds 14 amino acids from the cysteine to the phenylalanine. Just the 42-base CDR3 DNA is kept, in frame starting at base 1. Receptors were amplified or captured by the immunoSEQ multiplex PCR assay. In most patients, genomic DNA was isolated using the Qiagen DNeasy Blood and Tissue Kit and sent frozen to Adaptive Biotechnologies for TCR sequencing. For most patients, genomic DNA was subjected to high-throughput TCR-beta CDR3 sequencing by Adaptive Biotechnologies. As for the authors' bioinformatics: TCR sequencing data were retrieved from Adaptive's ImmunoSEQ software for around 18 patients, whereas three other patients were processed with MiXCR and VDJtools. To correct CD4 versus CD8 sorting errors, any sequence found in both subsets at a frequency ratio below 5:1 was removed. CDR3 nucleotide sequences shared between donor and recipient were removed because the origin of such sequences could not be assigned. Alloreactive clones required at least 2-fold expansion over unstimulated cells and minimum CFSE-low frequency of 0.002% (template counts) or 0.001% (read counts). Mappable clones were those detected in sequenced pre-transplant spleen, lymph node, or MLR CFSE-low populations of the donor or recipient. Cumulative frequency of alloreactive clones was calculated as a percentage of all sequences weighted by copy number. TCRdb retrieved this table from immuneACCESS and kept in-frame rearrangements only. Not all clones are present; in checked studies, unresolved V genes account for under half, and no reason is known for the remainder. That table supplies the V and J calls and clone size; D and trimming were determined from the DNA. The sample data list roughly 38,000 clones, and over 90% of these were observed just once. The ten largest clones take up around a fifth of the sample.

Read against the paper, the sample's time point label means: cells obtained before transplantation from donor or recipient. CD3+CD4+ and CD3+CD8+ populations were FACS-sorted from unstimulated pre-transplant donor and recipient cells taken from spleen or lymph nodes. The sample is drawn from a study of graft-versus-host responses after intestinal transplantation (dated by TCRdb to about 2021). Regarding the study in general: The transplants that recipients received were multivisceral, liver-intestinal, or isolated intestinal. Rather than being sequenced by the commercial service, samples from a few later patients were sequenced in-house on an Illumina MiSeq and processed with MiXCR. Every recipient was given anti-thymocyte globulin induction, then maintenance tacrolimus and steroids for around three years. Of the approximately 25 intestinal transplant recipients enrolled in the cohort, one of whom was a retransplant, a few patients without pretransplant specimens were excluded. Alloreactive clones were identified by sequencing pre-transplant mixed lymphocyte reaction products and comparing them with unstimulated pre-transplant donor and recipient T cells. After intestinal transplantation, graft-versus-host and host-versus-graft alloreactive T cell clones were followed in the graft, circulation and bone marrow using bulk TCR-beta CDR3 sequencing. Donor T cell macrochimerism was defined as a peak of at least 4% donor T cells among recipient peripheral blood mononuclear cells.

The paper's findings and limits, for the study overall: Patients with donor T cell macrochimerism had high GvH to HvG T cell clonal ratios in their allografts. Early after transplant, peak levels of circulating GvH clones were associated with declines in HvG clones. Conclusions were limited by the relatively low number and heterogeneity of intestinal transplant patients. GvH clones turned up in recipient bone marrow, with some appearing earlier in ileal mucosa or blood, a pattern consistent with an intestinal mucosal origin.

In this chain, TRBV11-2 is recombined with TRBJ1-1; the D region possibly corresponds to TRBD1 (5 bases align). The sequence was collected from a human donor who was the organ donor for an intestinal transplant. The sample was unstimulated CD8+ T cells sorted from spleen or lymph node cells, taken before transplant. The CDR3 is CASSPDSGNTEAFF. At the DNA level, the sequence is TGTGCCAGCAGCCCCGACAGCGGGAACACTGAAGCTTTCTTT.